The present entry profiles one T cell receptor beta chain with its context. This clonotype was counted ten times or more. Its antigen is not yet known. The record has no base qualities; no much larger clone is one base away. The data belong to a study of Graves' ophthalmopathy and Graves' hyperthyroidism (dated by TCRdb to the late 2010s). Background on the whole study: Peripheral blood was collected before any treatment was given, at the time of initial diagnosis. T-cell repertoires of thyroid tissue and blood were compared in over 5 hyperthyroidism patients. A discovery set of 100 patients (around 44 ophthalmopathy, 55 to 60 stable hyperthyroidism) was enrolled to explore V-J signatures distinguishing ophthalmopathy from hyperthyroidism. An independent validation cohort was composed of 18 hyperthyroidism patients and over 15 patients who later progressed from hyperthyroidism to ophthalmopathy. The roughly 91 discovery patients were randomly divided into training and test sets at a 7:3 ratio. In total, around 140 blood samples were TCR-sequenced: 40 to 45 ophthalmopathy, roughly 80 hyperthyroidism and about 17 hyperthyroidism-to-ophthalmopathy patients. Once sampling was done, hyperthyroidism patients were given methimazole at a starting dose of 30 mg daily, while ophthalmopathy patients were given high-dose intravenous methylprednisolone. The study used TCR beta repertoire signatures to distinguish Graves' ophthalmopathy from Graves' hyperthyroidism and to predict progression to ophthalmopathy. The full study reports these points: Most of the expanded thyroid clonotypes with a frequency above 0.001 were also detected in blood, and it was suggested that the thyroid immune response may be reflected by blood repertoires. No statistical method was used to set the sample size in advance, and the investigators knew which group each participant was assigned to. In validation, the model predicted ophthalmopathy progression with about 64% sensitivity and around 72% specificity; about a dozen predicted patients were CT-confirmed with GO in a median of approximately 6.5 months. In cross-validation, the 13-signature model distinguished ophthalmopathy from stable hyperthyroidism with almost 90% sensitivity and 81% to 83% specificity, and in the test set the corresponding values were 80% and 75%.

For repertoire sequencing, the TCR beta CDR3 regions were amplified from RNA transcripts. The first round of RT-PCR was done with HTBI primers and the Qiagen OneStep RT-PCR kit, and was followed by a second round of multiplex PCR, then size selection and purification. Libraries were sequenced paired-end with 100 bp reads on an Illumina HiSeq2000. Per the original workflow: Reads were processed with SOAPnuke, discarding reads with adapters, uncalled bases, mean Phred below 15, or no exact constant-primer or identifier match. COPE v1.2.5 was used to merge high-quality paired reads. Each unique nucleotide sequence was defined as a clonotype, and clonotypes were aligned to IMGT TRB V, D and J references with MiTCR v1.1. The analysis was limited to V-J combinations with a frequency above 0.0001, which together covered approximately 99% of the repertoires. For each V-J combination, a TCR clonal expansion and chaos score was defined as F50 clonal expansion divided by the chaos observed in the TCRdist matrix. Features were reduced by Welch's t-statistics and random forest to over 10 V-J combinations, which fed a naive Bayes classifier. Thyroid-blood repertoire similarity was quantified with the Morisita-Horn index. TCRdb passed the public sequencing reads through fastp at Q25 and MiXCR, retaining productive beta sequences. For every CDR3 protein sequence, its rows merge into one entry that carries the most common genes and DNA. These V and J calls originate from TCRdb's pipeline instead of the authors' own analysis. The sample table lists roughly 480,000 distinct CDR3 sequences, around 15% of them with a count of one. The ten top clones hold around 9.8% of the sample.

The ophthalmopathy patients had moderately to severely active disease, with a Clinical Activity Score of 3 or higher, a NOSPECS grade of 4 or higher, and a disease duration of less than 3 months. Anyone with other autoimmune diseases, uncontrolled infections, pregnancy or lactation was excluded from the study. Clinical symptoms, serum thyroxine, TRAb, thyroid ultrasound and orbital computed tomography were used for diagnosis. PBMCs were isolated from roughly 10 ml of fresh peripheral blood by Ficoll-Paque density gradient centrifugation. Total RNA was extracted with Trizol reagent and quality-checked on an Agilent 2100 Bioanalyzer. In the germline V gene, CDR1 corresponds to SGHRS and CDR2 to YFSETQ. From cysteine to phenylalanine, the CDR3 is 13 amino acids long. Left in the record is the CDR3 DNA by itself, 39 bases read in frame from the first base. V lost 1 base and J lost 7 bases; the stretch between them is 9 bases long.

The clonotype was recovered from a woman aged 30 to 39 with Graves' ophthalmopathy. Donor details come from another sample of the same person, matched by shared clones. Recombination linked TRBV5-1 to TRBJ1-5; no confident D gene assignment can be made. Sequencing used blood. CDR3 region: CASSLNGHQPQHF. The bases are TGCGCCAGCAGCTTGAACGGTCACCAGCCCCAGCATTTT. Full variable domain (CDR3 extended with the reference TRBV5-1 and TRBJ1-5 proteins): KAGVTQTPRYLIKTRGQQVTLSCSPISGHRSVSWYQQTPGQGLQFLFEYFSETQRNKGNFPGRFSGRQFSNSRSEMNVSTLELGDSALYLCASSLNGHQPQHFGDGTRLSIL.